The rows below give T cell receptor beta chains drawn from one sample of a study of T cell changes during pregnancy in multiple sclerosis. The table came from immunoSEQ multiplex PCR; TCRdb's copy has only in-frame clones and leaves some out. The data show some 67,000 clones, approximately 92% seen once. This specimen consisted of peripheral blood, obtained in the first trimester of pregnancy. Receptor source: a female donor with multiple sclerosis, enrolled in a pregnancy study. The CDR3 runs from the conserved cysteine through the conserved F or W. The order of the fields is D gene, V gene, J gene, clone size, CDR3 DNA, CDR3 protein. A D gene is named only where the DNA matches it firmly. A row's size may be missing; if present it is once, few, many or a size class.

D: TRBD2
V: TRBV19
J: TRBJ2-1
size: .
DNA: TGTGCCAGTAGTATCTCCGGGACTAGCTTAGGGTACAATGAGCAGTTCTTC
CDR3: CASSISGTSLGYNEQFF

D: TRBD2
V: TRBV7-6
J: TRBJ2-3
size: .
DNA: TGTGCCAGCAGCGCCCGGGGGCTAGCGGGACTGGGGGCTACGCAGTATTTT
CDR3: CASSARGLAGLGATQYF

D: .
V: TRBV6-1
J: TRBJ2-2
size: .
DNA: TGTGCCAGCACCCTACAGTCCACCGGGGAGCTGTTTTTT
CDR3: CASTLQSTGELFF

D: .
V: TRBV9
J: TRBJ1-1
size: .
DNA: TGTGCCAGCAGCGGCTATCAGAACACTGAAGCTTTCTTT
CDR3: CASSGYQNTEAFF

D: .
V: TRBV29-1
J: TRBJ2-3
size: .
DNA: TGCAGCACCCACGTTGGGGGCGCCCCCACAGATACGCAGTATTTT
CDR3: CSTHVGGAPTDTQYF

D: TRBD1
V: TRBV11-2
J: TRBJ1-1
size: few
DNA: TGTGCCAGCAGCTTAGAAAGGACAGGTCGAACTGAAGCTTTCTTT
CDR3: CASSLERTGRTEAFF

D: .
V: TRBV30
J: TRBJ2-3
size: .
DNA: TGTGCCTGGAGTGTACCGGGAGCAGATACGCAGTATTTT
CDR3: CAWSVPGADTQYF

D: .
V: TRBV6-1
J: TRBJ1-6
size: .
DNA: TGTGCCAGCGATCCGCGGGGTGCCTATAATTCACCCCTCCACTTT
CDR3: CASDPRGAYNSPLHF

D: TRBD1
V: TRBV10-3
J: TRBJ2-3
size: .
DNA: TGTGCCATCAGTGAGTCTTTGGGACAGGGGGCAGATACGCAGTATTTT
CDR3: CAISESLGQGADTQYF

D: .
V: TRBV5-1
J: TRBJ1-1
size: .
DNA: TGCGCCAGCAGCTTGAACAGCCTGAACACTGAAGCTTTCTTT
CDR3: CASSLNSLNTEAFF

D: TRBD1
V: TRBV5-4
J: TRBJ1-4
size: .
DNA: TGTGCCAGCAGCATGCAGACAGGGTCTAATGAAAAACTGTTTTTT
CDR3: CASSMQTGSNEKLFF

D: TRBD1
V: TRBV9
J: TRBJ1-3
size: .
DNA: TGTGCCAGCAGCGTAGAGGCAGGGGGTACTGGAAACACCATATATTTT
CDR3: CASSVEAGGTGNTIYF

D: TRBD2
V: TRBV4-1
J: TRBJ2-5
size: .
DNA: TGCGCCAGCAGCCTCACTAGCGGGGCAAGGGAGACCCAGTACTTC
CDR3: CASSLTSGARETQYF

D: .
V: TRBV27
J: TRBJ1-1
size: .
DNA: TGTGCCAGCAGTTTATCAGCCAGGTATGACACTGAAGCTTTCTTT
CDR3: CASSLSARYDTEAFF

D: .
V: TRBV6-6
J: TRBJ2-3
size: .
DNA: TGTGCCAGCAGTTACGTCGGGGGGCGGGATACGCAGTATTTT
CDR3: CASSYVGGRDTQYF

D: .
V: TRBV13
J: TRBJ1-2
size: .
DNA: TGTGCCAGCAGCTTATTCTCTGCGGGGGGCTACACCTTC
CDR3: CASSLFSAGGYTF

D: .
V: TRBV5-4
J: TRBJ1-2
size: .
DNA: TGTGCCAGCAGCTTGGACAGTAACTATGGCTACACCTTC
CDR3: CASSLDSNYGYTF

D: TRBD2
V: TRBV7-2
J: TRBJ2-1
size: .
DNA: TGTGCCAGCATGAGGTCTAGCGGGAGCTACAATGAGCAGTTCTTC
CDR3: CASMRSSGSYNEQFF

D: TRBD1
V: TRBV19
J: TRBJ1-1
size: .
DNA: TGTGCCAGTAGTATTTGGGGACAGATGAACACTGAAGCTTTCTTT
CDR3: CASSIWGQMNTEAFF

D: .
V: TRBV28
J: TRBJ1-4
size: .
DNA: TGTGCCAGCAGTCTTGGGGAGGGGAGGGGAGATGAAAAACTGTTTTTT
CDR3: CASSLGEGRGDEKLFF

D: TRBD2
V: TRBV11-2
J: TRBJ2-1
size: .
DNA: TGTGCCAGCAGCTTACTAGCGGGAGGGAACAATGAGCAGTTCTTC
CDR3: CASSLLAGGNNEQFF

D: TRBD2
V: TRBV27
J: TRBJ2-3
size: .
DNA: TGTGCCAGCAAACCTCTTAGCGGGGTGCCCACAGATACGCAGTATTTT
CDR3: CASKPLSGVPTDTQYF

D: TRBD1
V: TRBV7-9
J: TRBJ1-5
size: .
DNA: TGTGCCAGCAGCTGGGGGACAGAAAGCAATCAGCCCCAGCATTTT
CDR3: CASSWGTESNQPQHF

D: TRBD2
V: TRBV28
J: TRBJ2-7
size: .
DNA: TGTGCCAGCAGTTTTAGCGGGTCTTTAACCTACGAGCAGTACTTC
CDR3: CASSFSGSLTYEQYF

D: TRBD1
V: TRBV7-9
J: TRBJ2-7
size: .
DNA: TGTGCCAGCAGCTTAGCTTCTGGACAGGGAACTTACGAGCAGTACTTC
CDR3: CASSLASGQGTYEQYF

D: TRBD1
V: TRBV19
J: TRBJ2-5
size: .
DNA: TGTGCCAGTAGCCCAGGGGGGACAGGGAGAGGGGAGCAGTACTTC
CDR3: CASSPGGTGRGEQYF

D: TRBD1
V: TRBV9
J: TRBJ1-6
size: .
DNA: TGTGCCAGCAGCGCAGCAGGGGGAATGTTGTATAATTCACCCCTCCACTTT
CDR3: CASSAAGGMLYNSPLHF

D: TRBD2
V: TRBV2
J: TRBJ2-3
size: .
DNA: TGTGCCAGCAGTGAAAGGCTAGCGGGAACAGATACGCAGTATTTT
CDR3: CASSERLAGTDTQYF

D: .
V: TRBV5-6
J: TRBJ2-5
size: .
DNA: TGTGCCAGCAGCTTCTGGACAGCCCAAGAGACCCAGTACTTC
CDR3: CASSFWTAQETQYF

D: TRBD1
V: TRBV9
J: TRBJ1-1
size: .
DNA: TGTGCCAGCAGCTTAAGACAGGGGAACACTGAAGCTTTCTTT
CDR3: CASSLRQGNTEAFF

D: .
V: TRBV2
J: TRBJ1-4
size: .
DNA: TGTGCCAGCAGTGAAGCACAGGTAGCAACTAATGAAAAACTGTTTTTT
CDR3: CASSEAQVATNEKLFF

D: .
V: TRBV5-1
J: TRBJ2-1
size: .
DNA: TGCGCCAGCAGCGACCTTAGCGGACACAATGAGCAGTTCTTC
CDR3: CASSDLSGHNEQFF

D: .
V: TRBV5-1
J: TRBJ2-2
size: .
DNA: TGCGCCAGCCTCCTAGGGGTAGATACCGGGGAGCTGTTTTTT
CDR3: CASLLGVDTGELFF

D: TRBD2
V: TRBV7-9
J: TRBJ2-3
size: .
DNA: TGTGCCAGCAGCCGAGGACTAGGCACAGATACGCAGTATTTT
CDR3: CASSRGLGTDTQYF

D: .
V: TRBV5-4
J: TRBJ1-3
size: few
DNA: TGTGCCAGCAGCTTCCATCAGGGTCCTGGAAACACCATATATTTT
CDR3: CASSFHQGPGNTIYF

D: TRBD2
V: TRBV10-3
J: TRBJ2-3
size: .
DNA: TGTGCCATCAGTGATTCAGCGGGAGGGACCACAGATACGCAGTATTTT
CDR3: CAISDSAGGTTDTQYF

D: .
V: TRBV5-1
J: TRBJ2-1
size: .
DNA: TGCGCCAGCAGCTTATCAGCGGACTTCTCCTACAATGAGCAGTTCTTC
CDR3: CASSLSADFSYNEQFF

D: TRBD2
V: TRBV7-2
J: TRBJ2-3
size: .
DNA: TGTGCCAGCAGCTTACTAGCGGGGGGTCCAGATACGCAGTATTTT
CDR3: CASSLLAGGPDTQYF

D: TRBD1
V: TRBV19
J: TRBJ1-5
size: .
DNA: TGTGCCAGTAGTATGCACGAGGGACAGGTTGGTCAGCCCCAGCATTTT
CDR3: CASSMHEGQVGQPQHF